A single sample gave rise to the 8 T cell receptor beta chains below, sequenced in a study of blood T cell repertoires in COVID-19. Clones were read by immunoSEQ multiplex PCR, and TCRdb kept only the in-frame ones, dropping some. The data show some 64,000 clones, over 65% seen once. The sample consisted of peripheral blood. The receptors originated from a man in his sixties with COVID-19, enrolled during active disease.

The chain is built from TRBV4-1 and TRBJ1-1, with TRBD1 identical over 8 bases. The V segment lost 5 bases and the J segment 1 base; nucleotides outside the gene matches: 6. Germline V gene lookup returns CDR1 MGHRA and CDR2 YSYEKL. The CDR3 length is 15 residues. The CDR3 nucleotides read TGCGCCAGCAGCTACCGACAGGGGCAGAACACTGAAGCTTTCTTT. Its translation: CASSYRQGQNTEAFF.

The rearrangement joins TRBV27 to TRBJ2-1, with 9 positions matching TRBD1. There are 15 residues in the CDR3. Per germline, CDR1 MNHEY and CDR2 SMNVEV (reference sequence). Trimming cost V 6 bases and J 7 bases; bases outside gene matches: 10. CDR3 nucleotides: TGTGCCAGCAGCGACAGGGGGGGTACGCCTAATGAGCAGTTCTTC. Amino acids: CASSDRGGTPNEQFF.

This chain joins TRBV5-1 and TRBJ2-7, with 7 bases fitting TRBD1. V was pared by 0 bases and J by 5 bases, with 8 bases of the junction left unmatched. The CDR3 runs to 15 residues. CDR1 SGHRS and CDR2 YFSETQ come from the germline V gene. CDR3 sequence: CASSLEGGSVDEQYF. The CDR3 DNA sequence: TGCGCCAGCAGCTTGGAAGGGGGCAGTGTAGACGAGCAGTACTTC.

This sequence joins TRBV27 and TRBJ1-3; 8 nucleotides line up with TRBD1. The CDR3 has 14 residues. The germline gives CDR1 MNHEY, CDR2 SMNVEV (reference sequence). With 8 bases clipped from V and 2 bases from J, the junction kept 5 bases outside the gene matches. Here the CDR3 reads CASGTGGAGNTIYF. The DNA of the CDR3 is TGTGCCAGCGGAACAGGGGGAGCTGGAAACACCATATATTTT.

The chain couples TRBV21-1 to TRBJ2-5; the table's D call, TRBD2, has no DNA check behind it. TRBV21-1 is flagged as a pseudogene. This CDR3 comprises 14 residues. The CDR3 reads CASSNRGTRESQYF. As DNA, the CDR3 is TGTGCCAGCAGCAATCGTGGGACTAGAGAGTCCCAGTACTTC.

The rearrangement links TRBV28 to TRBJ2-3, with a weak D call TRBD2 (6 bases). This CDR3 contains 14 residues. Trimming cost V 3 bases and J 1 base, with 8 bases left between them. CDR1 is MDHEN and CDR2 is SYDVKM in the germline V gene. The CDR3 protein is CASSLWGGTDTQYF. DNA for the CDR3: TGTGCCAGCAGTTTGTGGGGGGGCACAGATACGCAGTATTTT. The whole variable domain, filled in from reference TRBV28 and TRBJ2-3, reads DVKVTQSSRYLVKRTGEKVFLECVQDMDHENMFWYRQDPGLGLRLIYFSYDVKMKEKGDIPEGYSVSREKKERFSLILESASTNQTSMYLCASSLWGGTDTQYFGPGTRLTVL.

The chain uses TRBV15 and TRBJ2-7; 7 bases fit TRBD1. Per the germline V gene, CDR1 is LNHNV and CDR2 is YYDKDF (reference sequence). This CDR3 has 14 amino acids. V lost 0 bases to trimming and J lost 4 bases; unmatched junction nucleotides: 3. DNA of the CDR3: TGTGCCACCAGCAGAGATAGGGGGCAATACGAGCAGTACTTC. It specifies CATSRDRGQYEQYF.

Here the CDR3 reads CASSQRGYTF. For the CDR3, the DNA is TGTGCCAGCAGTCAGAGGGGCTACACCTTC. J is TRBJ1-2 and V is TRBV6-6, with D unresolved. V was shortened by 5 bases and J by 8 bases, with 6 bases between the two germline ends. Germline-derived CDR1 and CDR2 are MNHNY and SVGAGI (reference sequence). The CDR3 is made up of 10 amino acids.